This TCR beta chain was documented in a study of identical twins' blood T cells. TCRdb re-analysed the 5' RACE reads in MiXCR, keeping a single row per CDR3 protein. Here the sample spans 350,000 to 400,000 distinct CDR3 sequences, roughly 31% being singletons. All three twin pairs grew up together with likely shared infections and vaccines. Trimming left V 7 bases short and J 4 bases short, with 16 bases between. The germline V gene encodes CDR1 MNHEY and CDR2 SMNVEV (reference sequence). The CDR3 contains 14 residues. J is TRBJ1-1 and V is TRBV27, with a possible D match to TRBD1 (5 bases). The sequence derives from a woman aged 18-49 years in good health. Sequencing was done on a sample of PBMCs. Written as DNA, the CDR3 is TGTGCCAGCACCCTCGGGCAGGGTAGCACTGAAGCTTTCTTT. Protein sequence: CASTLGQGSTEAFF.